This T cell receptor (beta chain) comes out of a study of OX40 agonist ivuxolimab in advanced cancers. For the study at large: Patients enrolled in dose escalation were diagnosed with hepatocellular carcinoma, melanoma, renal cell or head and neck cancer. At approximately 80% male, the cohort had a mean age of 60 years, ranging from about 20 to 79.

This CDR3 has 13 residues. V lost 0 bases, J lost 4 bases, and 6 bases lay in between. Germline-derived CDR1 and CDR2 are KGHSH and LQKENI. Assay: immunoSEQ multiplex PCR; the TCRdb copy retains only in-frame clones and omits some. The data show 60,000 to 85,000 clones, with 92% seen just once and about 9.4% held by the top ten. Notes on this clone: As yet, its antigen is unknown.

Broader study findings: Normalized T-cell clonal expansion was also low in a subset of nonresponders. On average, CD8+ T cells showed a greater number of expanded clones than CD4+.

The chain uses TRBV18 and TRBJ2-5; D call uncertain. The sequence was obtained from an adult with an advanced solid tumor such as melanoma, head and neck, liver or kidney cancer. Sequencing used CD4+ or CD8+ T cells sorted from blood, obtained in a trial of the OX40 agonist ivuxolimab. CDR3: CASSPPVIETQYF. DNA of the CDR3: TGTGCCAGCTCACCACCGGTAATAGAGACCCAGTACTTC.